This T cell receptor beta chain was retrieved from a study of CD8+ T cells in alopecia areata. Whole-study findings and limits: Clonality in lesional scalp, especially alopecia totalis/universalis, exceeded that of normal scalp.

After isolation, RNA underwent reverse transcription to generate cDNA as the sequencing template. Method: immunoSEQ multiplex PCR; TCRdb's copy keeps in-frame clones and lacks some. The sample contains over 150,000 clones, just over 55% of which appear only once. This clone was counted at least ten times. Antigen unknown. This CDR3 comprises 13 residues. V was pared by 1 base and J by 4 bases, with 5 bases between. In germline, CDR1 is SGHTA, CDR2 FQGNSA. Sequenced: CD8+ T cells sorted from blood. The chain links TRBV7-2 to TRBJ2-1; D ambiguous. This clonotype originated in a human donor in good health. In nucleotides, the CDR3 is TGTGCCAGCAGCTTAGGTACTTACAATGAGCAGTTCTTC. As protein: CASSLGTYNEQFF.